These 27 T cell receptor beta chains share one sample of origin, sequenced in a study of T cell responses to AZD1222 COVID-19 vaccine. TCRdb's copy holds only in-frame clones and misses some; the assay was immunoSEQ multiplex PCR. The data contain approximately 88,000 clones, around 92% of them singletons. Sequencing used peripheral blood, obtained on day 0 of AZD1222 vaccination. The receptors shown here come from an adult in good health.

The rearrangement links TRBV30 to TRBJ1-5; no reliable D call. The ends were cut back, 0 bases at V and 1 base at J, with 7 bases in the middle. The CDR3 spans 14 residues. CDR1 and CDR2 (germline): GTSNPN, SVGIG (reference sequence). CDR3 in amino acids: CAWSVGASNQPQHF. DNA for the CDR3: TGTGCCTGGAGTGTAGGCGCAAGCAATCAGCCCCAGCATTTT.

The genes are TRBV19 and TRBJ2-2, with TRBD1 matching over 9 bases. The trim removed 8 bases at V and 0 bases at J, leaving 13 bases unmatched. This CDR3 contains 18 residues. Per the germline V gene, CDR1 is LNHDA and CDR2 is SQIVND (reference sequence). The CDR3: CASSSHNRGRTNTGELFF. CDR3 bases: TGTGCCAGTTCCTCCCATAACAGGGGGCGAACGAACACCGGGGAGCTGTTTTTT.

The gene calls are TRBV27 and TRBJ2-3; 7 positions match TRBD1. CDR1 and CDR2 (germline): MNHEY, SMNVEV (reference sequence). The CDR3 is 14 residues long. V lost 6 bases, J lost 0 bases, and 3 bases stayed unmatched. CDR3 sequence: CASSRQGSTDTQYF. CDR3 coding DNA: TGTGCCAGCAGCCGACAGGGCAGCACAGATACGCAGTATTTT.

The rearrangement links TRBV27 to TRBJ2-5; TRBD2 is a possible D gene (6 bases). CDR1 is MNHEY, CDR2 SMNVEV, per germline (reference sequence). The length of the CDR3 is 15 residues. The germline V and J ends were trimmed by 3 bases and 5 bases, with 16 bases remaining between them. Written as DNA, the CDR3 is TGTGCCAGCAGTTTCGCGGGACCGAGGAAGGAGACCCAGTACTTC. Translating it yields CASSFAGPRKETQYF.

The rearrangement uses TRBV28 and TRBJ1-4; maybe TRBD1 (5 bases). The germline CDR1 and CDR2 sequences are MDHEN and SYDVKM. The CDR3 runs to 15 residues. V gave up 3 bases and J gave up 1 base, with 9 bases separating them. Here the CDR3 reads CASSFYDRTNEKLFF. In DNA, the CDR3 is TGTGCCAGCAGTTTTTACGACAGAACTAATGAAAAACTGTTTTTT.

A few counts support this clone. The chain recombines TRBV11-3 with TRBJ2-3; 8 positions match TRBD2. The CDR3 has 15 residues. In germline, CDR1 is SGHNT, CDR2 YENEEA. Trimming removed 5 bases from V and 5 bases from J; junction bases left unmatched: 9. CDR3 nucleotides: TGTGCCAGCAGCGGTGGAAGCGGGAGAGTAGATACGCAGTATTTT. It yields the protein CASSGGSGRVDTQYF.

The chain couples TRBV3-1 (or the pseudogene TRBV3-2) to TRBJ1-5; D may be TRBD1 (5 bases). The CDR3 spans 17 residues. Germline CDR1 and CDR2: LGHDT and YNNKEL (reference sequence). The V gene lost 2 bases and the J gene lost 0 bases, with 14 bases spanning the gap. The CDR3 DNA reads TGTGCCAGCAGCCAAACCGGACATCTAGGTAGCAATCAGCCCCAGCATTTT. Translated: CASSQTGHLGSNQPQHF.

The rearrangement joins TRBV27 to TRBJ2-7; 9 bases match TRBD2. J gave up 7 bases and V 0 bases, and 7 bases lay outside the gene matches. The CDR3 is made up of 15 amino acids. Germline CDR1 MNHEY, CDR2 SMNVEV (reference sequence). For the CDR3, the DNA is TGTGCCAGCAGTTTATCAGTCCTAGCGGGGAAAGAGCAGTACTTC. It yields the protein CASSLSVLAGKEQYF.

J is TRBJ1-6 and V is TRBV27; TRBD1 aligns across 7 bases. Germline CDR1 MNHEY, CDR2 SMNVEV (reference sequence). The V segment lost 4 bases and the J segment 9 bases; nucleotides outside the gene matches: 12. This CDR3 has 16 residues. The CDR3 loop reads CASSSQGRQGISPLHF. CDR3 coding DNA: TGTGCCAGCAGTTCCCAGGGCCGACAGGGCATTTCACCCCTCCACTTT.

The chain couples TRBV7-9 to TRBJ1-6; D gene ambiguous. CDR3 length equals 17 residues. The ends were cut back, 1 base at V and 2 bases at J, with 12 bases in the middle. Germline values: CDR1 SEHNR, CDR2 FQNEAQ (reference sequence). The chain's CDR3 is CASSLVRTAPYNSPLHF. The DNA for the CDR3 is TGTGCCAGCAGCTTAGTACGGACGGCACCCTATAATTCACCCCTCCACTTT.

The chain links TRBV28 to TRBJ1-2; D call uncertain. CDR3 length equals 10 residues. Looked up from germline, CDR1 is MDHEN and CDR2 is SYDVKM. Trimming took 5 bases from V and 8 from J, leaving 6 bases between them. CDR3 residues: CASSDQGYTF. The CDR3 nucleotides read TGTGCCAGCAGTGACCAGGGCTACACCTTC.

The rearrangement uses TRBV7-8 and TRBJ2-1, with TRBD2 matching 8 bases. Germline lookup yields CDR1 SGHVS and CDR2 FQNEAQ. The CDR3 contains 18 residues. Trimming cost V 5 bases and J 0 bases; bases outside gene matches: 12. In DNA form, the CDR3 reads TGTGCCAGCAGCGTGGGGATAGCGGGACCCAGCTCCTACAATGAGCAGTTCTTC. Residues: CASSVGIAGPSSYNEQFF.

The rearrangement uses TRBV19 and TRBJ2-1; TRBD1 aligns across 9 bases. V was clipped by 4 bases and J by 5 bases; unmatched bases: 9. Germline lookup yields CDR1 LNHDA and CDR2 SQIVND (reference sequence). This CDR3 is built from 16 residues. This CDR3 is CASSTRGGQGNNEQFF. The DNA for the CDR3 is TGTGCCAGTAGTACGAGGGGGGGACAGGGAAACAATGAGCAGTTCTTC.

The chain uses TRBV29-1 and TRBJ2-3; D uncertain. This CDR3 comprises 11 residues. The germline V and J ends were trimmed by 8 bases and 6 bases, with 12 bases remaining between them. CDR1 and CDR2 (germline): SQVTM, ANQGSEA. CDR3 in amino acids: CSLYSGDTQYF. The DNA of the CDR3 is TGCAGCTTATATAGTGGGGATACGCAGTATTTT.

The J gene is TRBJ1-1, the V gene TRBV25-1; 9 bases fit TRBD1. The CDR3 sequence is 17 residues long. The germline V gene encodes CDR1 MGHDK and CDR2 SYGVNS. J gave up 10 bases and V 2 bases, and 17 bases lay outside the gene matches. CDR3 amino acids: CASSEIGPGQGGLGAFF. The CDR3 DNA reads TGTGCCAGCAGTGAAATAGGGCCGGGACAGGGCGGTCTCGGAGCTTTCTTT.

The J gene is TRBJ1-3, the V gene TRBV5-1, with D uncertain. CDR3 length equals 14 residues. The ends were cut back, 3 bases at V and 1 base at J, with 8 bases in the middle. Germline V gene sequence: CDR1 SGHRS, CDR2 YFSETQ. CDR3 DNA: TGCGCCAGCAGCTCGCAGGTTTCTGGAAACACCATATATTTT. Its protein is CASSSQVSGNTIYF.

J is TRBJ2-3 and V is TRBV6-5; no firm D call. Per germline, CDR1 MNHEY and CDR2 SVGAGI. There are 15 residues in the CDR3. V shed 5 bases and J shed 1 base, with 13 bases lying between them. CDR3 region: CASSLHHPGTDTQYF. The CDR3 coding sequence is TGTGCCAGCAGTCTCCACCACCCGGGCACAGATACGCAGTATTTT.

The count of this clone is one. This chain links TRBV5-4 with TRBJ2-5; no firm D call. Trimming took off 4 bases at V and 1 base at J, with 14 bases between the two ends. The CDR3 has 15 residues. The germline gives CDR1 SGHNT, CDR2 YYREEE (reference sequence). The CDR3 nucleotides read TGTGCCAGCAGCCGGGTCGTGGGCGGCCAAGAGACCCAGTACTTC. Protein sequence: CASSRVVGGQETQYF.

CDR3 in amino acids: CASSLDSGDTQYF. The CDR3 DNA sequence: TGTGCCAGCTCACTCGACTCGGGGGATACGCAGTATTTT. The chain employs TRBV18 and TRBJ2-3, with D possibly matching TRBD2 (5 bases). V was pared by 4 bases and J by 6 bases, with 11 bases between. There are 13 residues in the CDR3. Germline V gene sequence: CDR1 KGHSH, CDR2 LQKENI.

V gene TRBV18 combines with J gene TRBJ2-3, with D possibly TRBD1 on 5 matching bases. CDR3 length: 15 residues. The V end lost 2 bases, the J end lost 6 bases, and 15 bases lay between the germline ends. Germline values: CDR1 KGHSH, CDR2 LQKENI. CDR3 in amino acids: CASSPKIWAGDTQYF. In nucleotides, the CDR3 is TGTGCCAGCTCACCAAAGATATGGGCAGGGGATACGCAGTATTTT.

This clone was recorded only once. The chain couples TRBV29-1 to TRBJ2-1; D is undetermined. The CDR3 spans 11 residues. The V and J ends lost 5 bases and 4 bases respectively, with 6 bases between them. Germline V gene data show CDR1 as SQVTM and CDR2 as ANQGSEA. The DNA for the CDR3 is TGCAGCGTTCGATTTTACAATGAGCAGTTCTTC. It codes for CSVRFYNEQFF.

This clone appeared a few times. This sequence joins TRBV15 and TRBJ2-2; the match to TRBD2 covers 8 bases. Germline CDR1 is LNHNV and CDR2 is YYDKDF (reference sequence). The CDR3 runs to 15 residues. Trimming at V came to 4 bases and at J to 6 bases, leaving 7 bases not matched to a gene. The CDR3 DNA is TGTGCCACCAGCATATTAGCGGGACACCCCGGGGAGCTGTTTTTT. Amino acids: CATSILAGHPGELFF. The entire variable domain, with the rest obtained from reference TRBV15 and TRBJ2-2, is as follows: DAMVIQNPRYQVTQFGKPVTLSCSQTLNHNVMYWYQQKSSQAPKLLFHYYDKDFNNEADTPDNFQSRRPNTSFCFLDIRSPGLGDTAMYLCATSILAGHPGELFFGEGSRLTVL.

The V and J genes are TRBV5-1 and TRBJ2-1, with D possibly TRBD2 on 6 matching bases. V was clipped by 0 bases and J by 6 bases, with 13 bases between them. This CDR3 has 15 residues. The germline V gene encodes CDR1 SGHRS and CDR2 YFSETQ. CDR3 nucleotide sequence: TGCGCCAGCAGCTTGGTCGGTAGCGGAGGCAATGAGCAGTTCTTC. This sequence encodes CASSLVGSGGNEQFF.

The genes are TRBV7-9 and TRBJ2-4, with TRBD1 identical over 12 bases. Germline V gene sequence: CDR1 SEHNR, CDR2 FQNEAQ (reference sequence). The CDR3 runs to 15 residues. With 5 bases clipped from V and 8 bases from J, the junction kept 7 bases outside the gene matches. CDR3 sequence (DNA): TGTGCCAGCAGCCCAGGGACAGGGGGCGACTACATTCAGTACTTC. Amino acids: CASSPGTGGDYIQYF.

The chain recombines TRBV7-3 with TRBJ2-7, with D unresolved. V was pared by 5 bases and J by 0 bases, with 14 bases between. This CDR3 region has 15 residues. The germline gives CDR1 SGHTA, CDR2 FQGTGA. CDR3 amino acids: CASSLGPGLSYEQYF. The CDR3 DNA reads TGTGCCAGCAGCCTAGGACCGGGCCTCTCCTACGAGCAGTACTTC.

This clone turned up a few times. The chain couples TRBV5-4 to TRBJ2-3, with TRBD2 identical over 10 bases. The junction had 6 bases not matched to a gene; V was cut back by 4 bases and J by 4 bases. The germline V gene encodes CDR1 SGHNT and CDR2 YYREEE (reference sequence). The CDR3 has 15 residues. CDR3 loop: CASSPTSGRADTQYF. As DNA, the CDR3 is TGTGCCAGCAGCCCGACCAGCGGGAGGGCAGATACGCAGTATTTT.

The sample holds a few counts of this clone. The V gene is TRBV10-3, the J gene TRBJ2-7; D possibly corresponds to TRBD2 (5 bases). V gave up 4 bases and J gave up 2 bases, with 15 bases separating them. Looked up from germline, CDR1 is ENHRY and CDR2 is SYGVKD. The CDR3 sequence is 15 residues long. The CDR3 sequence: CAISGTAGPTYEQYF. CDR3 DNA: TGTGCCATCAGTGGTACCGCGGGTCCCACCTACGAGCAGTACTTC.